This T cell receptor (beta chain) was identified during a study of blood T cell repertoires in COVID-19. Background on the study: Samples taken during acute and convalescent COVID-19 were collected in the United States, Italy and Spain. Sources were T cells, B-cell-depleted T cells, or PBMCs; the material itself was cDNA or gDNA.

Original methodology: Amplification with reference gene primers provided the estimates of nucleated cell counts. Sequencing was performed with immunoSEQ multiplex PCR; in TCRdb, only in-frame clones are kept and a portion is missing. V and J calls and clone size come straight from that table; D and trimming were deduced from the DNA. The sample carries 30,000 to 40,000 clones, more than 65% recorded once. CDR1 SGHTA and CDR2 FQGNSA come from the germline V gene. This CDR3 comprises 14 residues. V lost 3 bases, J lost 6 bases, and 15 bases lay in between. The genes are TRBV7-2 and TRBJ2-7, with D possibly being TRBD2 (5 bases). The receptor was derived from a man in his 70s with acute or convalescent COVID-19. Sequencing was performed on peripheral blood. CDR3 loop: CASSFGGSRSEQYF. DNA for the CDR3: TGTGCCAGCAGCTTTGGTGGGAGCCGGTCCGAGCAGTACTTC.